The 22 T cell receptor beta chains below all came from one sample that was sequenced in a study of blood T cell repertoires in COVID-19. The repertoire was sequenced with immunoSEQ multiplex PCR; TCRdb's copy has only in-frame clones and lacks some. This sample has under 300,000 clones; around 87% occur once, and the top ten carry approximately 7%. Sequencing was done on a sample of peripheral blood. These receptor sequences come from an older woman with active or convalescent COVID-19.

A few counts support this clone. This chain joins TRBV9 and TRBJ1-4, with no clear D. V was cut by 4 bases and J by 4 bases, with 11 bases left in between. Germline V gene lookup returns CDR1 SGDLS and CDR2 YYNGEE. The CDR3 has 14 residues. CDR3 DNA: TGTGCCAGCAGCCCCAGAGGACTTAATGAAAAACTGTTTTTT. Translation gives CASSPRGLNEKLFF.

The rearrangement joins TRBV4-2 to TRBJ2-3; 9 bases line up with TRBD2. V was pared by 1 base and J by 4 bases, with 15 bases of the junction left unmatched. Germline CDR1 and CDR2: LGHNA and YNFKEQ. The CDR3 is 19 amino acids. CDR3 nucleotides: TGTGCCAGCAGCCAAGGACGGGTGCGGGGGGGCCTCTCCCCAGATACGCAGTATTTT. Its translation is CASSQGRVRGGLSPDTQYF.

This clone was seen more than once but under ten times. The chain links TRBV5-6 to TRBJ1-4; D gene uncertain. Germline V gene lookup returns CDR1 SGHDT and CDR2 YYEEEE. CDR3 length: 15 amino acids. V lost 1 base and J 4 bases, leaving 11 bases between the germline ends. The CDR3 nucleotides are TGTGCCAGCAGCTTGTATAGAGGCGTTAATGAAAAACTGTTTTTT. It codes for CASSLYRGVNEKLFF. Together with reference TRBV5-6 and TRBJ1-4, the CDR3 gives the full variable domain: DAGVTQSPTHLIKTRGQQVTLRCSPKSGHDTVSWYQQALGQGPQFIFQYYEEEERQRGNFPDRFSGHQFPNYSSELNVNALLLGDSALYLCASSLYRGVNEKLFFGSGTQLSVL.

The CDR3 loop is CASSEGRLNTGELFF. The CDR3 nucleotides are TGTGCCAGCAGTGAAGGCAGGTTGAACACCGGGGAGCTGTTTTTT. The genes are TRBV2 and TRBJ2-2; D not certain. Germline CDR1 SNHLY, CDR2 FYNNEI. The CDR3 runs to 15 residues. The V end lost 1 base, the J end lost 1 base, and 7 bases lay between the germline ends. The full variable domain, in which reference TRBV2 and TRBJ2-2 provide the parts outside the CDR3, is EPEVTQTPSHQVTQMGQEVILRCVPISNHLYFYWYRQILGQKVEFLVSFYNNEISEKSEIFDDQFSVERPDGSNFTLKIRSTKLEDSAMYFCASSEGRLNTGELFFGEGSRLTVL.

The rearrangement links TRBV4-1 to TRBJ1-1; 10 nucleotides align to TRBD1. CDR1 MGHRA and CDR2 YSYEKL come from the germline V gene. This CDR3 is built from 14 residues. Trimming cost V 0 bases and J 9 bases; bases outside gene matches: 4. The CDR3 sequence: CASSQEGTGVKAFF. In DNA, the CDR3 is TGCGCCAGCAGCCAAGAAGGGACAGGGGTAAAAGCTTTCTTT.

This rearrangement joins TRBV18 to TRBJ2-5, with 9 nucleotides matching TRBD1. The CDR3 sequence is 16 residues long. From germline, CDR1 is KGHSH and CDR2 LQKENI. Trimming removed 4 bases from V and 6 bases from J; junction bases left unmatched: 12. The CDR3 spells CASSHRDRVQRKTQYF. The CDR3 region has the DNA TGTGCCAGCTCACACCGGGACAGGGTCCAGAGGAAGACCCAGTACTTC.

The chain links TRBV7-9 to TRBJ2-3, with unresolved D. The V and J ends lost 7 bases and 4 bases respectively, with 6 bases between them. The CDR3 has 11 amino acids. The V gene's germline CDR1 is SEHNR and CDR2 FQNEAQ (reference sequence). The CDR3 protein is CASIPSDTQYF. The CDR3 coding sequence is TGTGCCAGCATCCCCTCAGATACGCAGTATTTT.

The gene calls are TRBV19 and TRBJ1-5, with 8 bases aligning to TRBD1. Germline V lookup: CDR1 LNHDA, CDR2 SQIVND (reference sequence). The V and J ends lost 11 bases and 6 bases, in that order; junction bases with no gene match: 12. This CDR3 has 14 residues. This chain's CDR3 is CALTGTGLSQPQHF. In nucleotides, the CDR3 is TGTGCCCTGACCGGGACAGGCTTGAGTCAGCCCCAGCATTTT.

The CDR3: CASSPGLNQPQHF. The CDR3 region has the DNA TGTGCCAGCAGCCCGGGACTGAATCAGCCCCAGCATTTT. The chain links TRBV6-1 to TRBJ1-5; a weak D match, TRBD1 (5 bases). The CDR3 extends over 13 amino acids. Germline lookup yields CDR1 MNHNS and CDR2 SASEGT. V was shortened by 6 bases and J by 4 bases, with 10 bases between the two germline ends.

The gene calls are TRBV6-6 and TRBJ2-7, with a weak D call TRBD2 (5 bases). The germline CDR1 and CDR2 sequences are MNHNY and SVGAGI (reference sequence). Trimming cost V 2 bases and J 0 bases, with 8 bases left between them. The CDR3 totals 14 residues. The CDR3 spells CASSYRDYSYEQYF. CDR3 DNA sequence: TGTGCCAGCAGTTACCGGGATTACTCCTACGAGCAGTACTTC.

The chain has TRBV5-1 and TRBJ1-3; tentatively, D is TRBD1 (6 bases). CDR3 length equals 17 residues. V lost 3 bases, J lost 0 bases, and 16 bases lay in between. CDR1 and CDR2 (germline): SGHRS, YFSETQ. CDR3 DNA sequence: TGCGCCAGCAGCTGGGGGGGCACTACCTACTCTGGAAACACCATATATTTT. This translates into CASSWGGTTYSGNTIYF.

The rearrangement joins TRBV18 to TRBJ1-1, with TRBD1 matching over 11 bases. Germline lookup yields CDR1 KGHSH and CDR2 LQKENI. Trimming at V came to 1 base and at J to 6 bases, leaving 4 bases not matched to a gene. This CDR3 comprises 15 residues. CDR3 sequence: CASSPQRDRGAEAFF. For the CDR3, the DNA is TGTGCCAGCTCACCACAAAGGGACAGGGGGGCTGAAGCTTTCTTT.

This chain uses TRBV11-2 with TRBJ2-2; D gene unclear. The V gene lost 2 bases and the J gene lost 7 bases, with 14 bases spanning the gap. Germline CDR1 SGHAT, CDR2 FQNNGV. This CDR3 comprises 15 residues. CDR3 residues: CASSLSFSGGGELFF. The DNA of the CDR3 is TGTGCCAGCAGCTTAAGCTTCTCGGGTGGCGGGGAGCTGTTTTTT. Filled out from reference TRBV11-2 and TRBJ2-2, the complete variable domain reads EAGVAQSPRYKIIEKRQSVAFWCNPISGHATLYWYQQILGQGPKLLIQFQNNGVVDDSQLPKDRFSAERLKGVDSTLKIQPAKLEDSAVYLCASSLSFSGGGELFFGEGSRLTVL.

This clone came up once. The CDR3 sequence: CASSFLLNRGRGYTF. The CDR3 nucleotides read TGTGCCAGCAGTTTCTTGCTAAACAGGGGTCGGGGCTACACCTTC. V and J are TRBV28 and TRBJ1-2; 7 bases fit TRBD1. The CDR3 is made up of 15 amino acids. The germline CDR1 and CDR2 sequences are MDHEN and SYDVKM. The V and J ends lost 3 bases and 8 bases, in that order; junction bases with no gene match: 12.

The chain recombines TRBV11-2 with TRBJ1-1, with no clear D. The V end was cut by 1 base, the J end by 0 bases, with 9 bases between. The CDR3 covers 15 residues. Germline values: CDR1 SGHAT, CDR2 FQNNGV. The CDR3 nucleotides read TGTGCCAGCAGCTTAGGGGCAGTTTTGAACACTGAAGCTTTCTTT. This gives the protein CASSLGAVLNTEAFF.

The chain has TRBV19 and TRBJ2-7; TRBD1 matches at 8 bases. CDR3 size: 14 residues. Trimming removed 9 bases from V and 1 base from J; junction bases left unmatched: 8. Germline V CDR1 and CDR2: LNHDA, SQIVND (reference sequence). The CDR3 region is CASRDRGLSYEQYF. CDR3 coding DNA: TGTGCCAGCCGAGACAGGGGCCTTTCCTACGAGCAGTACTTC. Full variable domain (remainder filled in from reference TRBV19 and TRBJ2-7): DGGITQSPKYLFRKEGQNVTLSCEQNLNHDAMYWYRQDPGQGLRLIYYSQIVNDFQKGDIAEGYSVSREKKESFPLTVTSAQKNPTAFYLCASRDRGLSYEQYFGPGTRLTVT.

This clone was seen only a few times. This chain connects TRBV10-2 to TRBJ1-2; D unresolved. The CDR3 consists of 15 residues. V dropped 2 bases and J dropped 8 bases, with 18 bases sitting between them. CDR1 is WSHSY, CDR2 SAAADI, per germline. The CDR3: CASSENRPKLEGYTF. The CDR3 DNA is TGCGCCAGCAGTGAGAACAGACCGAAGCTCGAAGGCTACACCTTC.

The table lists this clone with a few counts. Other DNA sequences in this sample translate to the same CDR3. This chain uses TRBV7-9 with TRBJ1-5; 8 bases agree with TRBD1. Germline V gene lookup returns CDR1 SEHNR and CDR2 FQNEAQ (reference sequence). The CDR3 sequence is 14 residues long. Unmatched junction bases numbered 3, after V lost 1 base and J lost 7 bases. DNA of the CDR3: TGTGCCAGCAGCTTAGGGACAGGGACGCAGCCCCAGCATTTT. It specifies CASSLGTGTQPQHF.

V is TRBV5-4 and J is TRBJ2-3; D is possibly TRBD1 (6 bases). CDR1 and CDR2 (germline): SGHNT, YYREEE (reference sequence). The CDR3 runs 13 residues. The V and J ends lost 3 bases and 4 bases respectively, with 9 bases between them. The CDR3 DNA reads as TGTGCCAGCAGCTCGGACAGAGCAGATACGCAGTATTTT. Its protein is CASSSDRADTQYF.

This clone was observed a single time. The chain carries TRBV3-1 (or the pseudogene TRBV3-2) and TRBJ2-1, with TRBD1 matching over 10 bases. The CDR3 has 16 amino acids. Trimming removed 1 base from V and 4 bases from J; junction bases left unmatched: 4. Germline assignment: CDR1 LGHDT and CDR2 YNNKEL (reference sequence). In DNA form, the CDR3 reads TGTGCCAGCAGCCAAGTCGGGACAGGGGCGTACAATGAGCAGTTCTTC. It specifies CASSQVGTGAYNEQFF.

The rearrangement uses TRBV7-8 and TRBJ1-1; maybe TRBD1 (6 bases). Germline CDR1 SGHVS, CDR2 FQNEAQ. This CDR3 region has 15 residues. The V and J ends lost 5 bases and 4 bases respectively, with 17 bases between them. The CDR3 DNA is TGTGCCAGCAGCCCCCAACAGGGATCTGTCACTGAAGCTTTCTTT. It codes for CASSPQQGSVTEAFF.

The CDR3 nucleotides read TGTGCCAGCAGCCCCTACTACAGCGCTAGGGGTGCGGAGACCCAGTACTTC. As protein: CASSPYYSARGAETQYF. The rearrangement uses TRBV3-1 (or the pseudogene TRBV3-2) and TRBJ2-5; D possibly corresponds to TRBD1 (5 bases). Germline CDR1 LGHDT, CDR2 YNNKEL (reference sequence). This CDR3 is built from 17 residues. V was clipped by 4 bases and J by 5 bases, with 23 bases between them.